This T cell receptor (beta chain) was sequenced in a study of T cell responses to AZD1222 COVID-19 vaccine. Study observations and caveats: Spike-spanning, vaccine-associated CD4 TCRs were dominant at 160-218 and 743-854. Rises in breadth and depth of Spike-specific TCRs came after two AZD1222 doses. Repertoire sampling occurred only after the peak T cell response.

Notes on this clone: The antigen is not known.

The CDR3 covers 19 residues. Germline values: CDR1 MDHEN, CDR2 SYDVKM. With 5 bases removed from V and 2 bases from J, the gap between germline ends came to 25 bases. Here immunoSEQ multiplex PCR was the method, and the copy in TCRdb shows in-frame clones only, minus some. The table shows about 130,000 clones, with roughly 87% occurring only once. Pooling was applied to second doses at about 4 or about 12 weeks. The sequence was collected from an adult who received the AZD1222 COVID-19 vaccine. The sequencing used peripheral blood, collected 28 days after the second AZD1222 dose. The genes are TRBV28 and TRBJ1-5; weak D call: TRBD1 (6 bases). The CDR3 protein is CASSLRTASQFFGNQPQHF. The CDR3 bases are TGTGCCAGCAGTCTGCGGACAGCAAGCCAGTTTTTCGGCAATCAGCCCCAGCATTTT.